These 13 T cell receptor beta chains originate from one sample sequenced in a study of shared clonotypes between healthy human individuals. The protocol was immunoSEQ multiplex PCR, while the TCRdb copy is restricted to in-frame clones and leaves out a portion. This table has about 490,000 clones, about three quarters appearing once. The specimen sequenced was PBMCs. The source is a woman aged 40 to 55 in good health. Some clones in this sample may be carry-over from other donors' samples.

This chain uses TRBV15 with TRBJ1-2; D is undetermined. Trimming shortened V by 0 bases and J by 7 bases, and 9 bases separated the two germline ends. Germline lookup yields CDR1 LNHNV and CDR2 YYDKDF (reference sequence). The CDR3 covers 13 residues. CDR3 bases: TGTGCCACCAGCAGAGATCCTGGGCTTGGCTACACCTTC. Translation: CATSRDPGLGYTF.

This sequence joins TRBV7-9 and TRBJ1-2; the D gene is possibly TRBD1 (5 bases). V was pared by 5 bases and J by 11 bases, with 12 bases between. CDR1 is SEHNR and CDR2 is FQNEAQ in the germline V gene (reference sequence). This CDR3 region has 11 residues. The CDR3 coding sequence is TGTGCCAGCAGCCCCTCGGCAGGGTACACCTTC. This translates into CASSPSAGYTF.

The chain uses TRBV4-2 and TRBJ2-5; D remains ambiguous. The CDR3 consists of 18 residues. CDR1 is LGHNA and CDR2 is YNFKEQ in the germline V gene. V was clipped by 1 base and J by 1 base, with 19 bases between them. The CDR3 reads CASSQGAQTALLQETQYF. As DNA, the CDR3 is TGTGCCAGCAGCCAAGGAGCGCAAACTGCCCTCCTCCAAGAGACCCAGTACTTC.

In its sample, this clone was seen once. Other DNA sequences in this sample translate to the same CDR3. This chain links TRBV18 with TRBJ1-5, with D possibly TRBD1 on 6 matching bases. Per the germline V gene, CDR1 is KGHSH and CDR2 is LQKENI. The CDR3 length is 13 residues. Trimming took 3 bases from V and 4 from J, leaving 7 bases between them. CDR3 sequence: CASSPDRNQPQHF. In nucleotides, the CDR3 is TGTGCCAGCTCACCGGACAGAAATCAGCCCCAGCATTTT. Using reference TRBV18 and TRBJ1-5 for the parts outside the CDR3, the full variable domain is NAGVMQNPRHLVRRRGQEARLRCSPMKGHSHVYWYRQLPEEGLKFMVYLQKENIIDESGMPKERFSAEFPKEGPSILRIQQVVRGDSAAYFCASSPDRNQPQHFGDGTRLSIL.

Notes on this clone: With only one base between it and a far larger clone, this is likely a read error. The chain recombines TRBV9 with TRBJ1-5, with D possibly matching TRBD1 (5 bases). Germline V CDR1 and CDR2: SGDLS, YYNGEE. CDR3 size: 13 residues. CDR3 amino acids: CASSVDEGQPKHF. CDR3 sequence (DNA): TGTGCCAGCAGCGTAGACGAGGGGCAGCCCAAGCATTTT. Complete variable domain (other parts from reference TRBV9 and TRBJ1-5): DSGVTQTPKHLITATGQRVTLRCSPRSGDLSVYWYQQSLDQGLQFLIQYYNGEERAKGNILERFSAQQFPDLHSELNLSSLELGDSALYFCASSVDEGQPKHFGDGTRLSIL.

This clone was picked up one time. A much larger clone sits a single nucleotide away, making a read error possible. The chain combines TRBV2 with TRBJ1-2, with 8 bases identical to TRBD1. The germline V gene encodes CDR1 SNHLY and CDR2 FYNNEI. The CDR3 runs 14 residues. In DNA form, the CDR3 reads TGTGTCAGCAGTGGACAGGGTCGAAACTATGGCTACACCTTC. Amino acids: CVSSGQGRNYGYTF. The variable domain in full, with the rest retrieved from reference TRBV2 and TRBJ1-2, is EPEVTQTPSHQVTQMGQEVILRCVPISNHLYFYWYRQILGQKVEFLVSFYNNEISEKSEIFDDQFSVERPDGSNFTLKIRSTKLEDSAMYFCVSSGQGRNYGYTFGSGTRLTVV.

This chain links TRBV7-2 with TRBJ2-3, with 11 nucleotides matching TRBD2. The CDR3 length is 16 residues. Trimming took 1 base from V and 3 from J; bases not matched to a gene: 3. The V gene's germline CDR1 is SGHTA and CDR2 FQGNSA. CDR3 sequence: CASSLGASGRTDTQYF. CDR3 coding DNA: TGTGCCAGCAGCTTAGGGGCTAGCGGGAGGACAGATACGCAGTATTTT. The complete variable domain, with remaining parts taken from reference TRBV7-2 and TRBJ2-3, reads GAGVSQSPSNKVTEKGKDVELRCDPISGHTALYWYRQSLGQGLEFLIYFQGNSAPDKSGLPSDRFSAERTGGSVSTLTIQRTQQEDSAVYLCASSLGASGRTDTQYFGPGTRLTVL.

The rearrangement joins TRBV5-1 to TRBJ2-1; the D gene is possibly TRBD2 (5 bases). Germline V gene lookup returns CDR1 SGHRS and CDR2 YFSETQ. V lost 0 bases and J 12 bases, leaving 16 bases between the germline ends. There are 14 residues in the CDR3. The chain's CDR3 is CASSLAPGEGGQFF. CDR3 nucleotide sequence: TGCGCCAGCAGCTTGGCACCCGGAGAGGGTGGGCAGTTCTTC.

This clone was counted at least ten times. V and J are TRBV30 and TRBJ1-5; 7 nucleotides agree with TRBD1. V lost 2 bases, J lost 6 bases, and 7 bases stayed unmatched. The V gene's germline CDR1 is GTSNPN and CDR2 SVGIG (reference sequence). The CDR3 runs 14 residues. Written as DNA, the CDR3 is TGTGCCTGGAGTTCCAACAGGGGTGGTCAGCCCCAGCATTTT. Translating gives CAWSSNRGGQPQHF.

The CDR3 DNA reads TGTGCCACCAGCAGACCTAGTGGTGAGCAGTTCTTC. Its protein product is CATSRPSGEQFF. The chain is built from TRBV15 and TRBJ2-7; no definite D call. The end of the DNA is better explained by TRBJ2-1, so the J call may be wrong. This CDR3 region has 12 residues. CDR1 is LNHNV and CDR2 is YYDKDF in the germline V gene (reference sequence).

The chain uses TRBV29-1 and TRBJ1-1; TRBD1 aligns across 8 bases. Germline V CDR1 and CDR2: SQVTM, ANQGSEA. The CDR3 is 13 residues long. The V and J ends lost 6 bases and 0 bases, in that order; junction bases with no gene match: 3. The CDR3 DNA sequence: TGCAGCGTCATGGGACAGGTGAACACTGAAGCTTTCTTT. Amino acids: CSVMGQVNTEAFF.

The sample holds a few counts of this clone. The genes are TRBV20-1 and TRBJ2-5; D is unclear. Germline V gene lookup returns CDR1 DFQATT and CDR2 SNEGSKA (reference sequence). There are 10 residues in the CDR3. V was pared by 5 bases and J by 5 bases, with 6 bases between. CDR3 sequence (DNA): TGCAGTGCTCCCGTGGAGACCCAGTACTTC. Protein sequence: CSAPVETQYF.

The chain couples TRBV2 to TRBJ1-2; D remains ambiguous. The CDR3 runs 13 residues. Looked up from germline, CDR1 is SNHLY and CDR2 is FYNNEI. V was trimmed by 1 base and J by 7 bases, leaving 10 bases between them. This chain's CDR3 is CASSEVRTAGYTF. CDR3 DNA: TGTGCCAGCAGTGAAGTGAGGACGGCTGGCTACACCTTC.